Each of the 16 T cell receptor beta chains below was sequenced from the same sample in a study of blood T cell repertoires in COVID-19. Here immunoSEQ multiplex PCR was the method, and the copy in TCRdb shows in-frame clones only, minus some. The table has roughly 200,000 clones, 87% seen once. Sequenced input: PBMCs or T cells enriched from blood (not recorded which). The receptor source for this set is a man under 40 in a cohort exposed to, infected with or recovered from COVID-19 (not recorded which).

The chain links TRBV6-5 to TRBJ2-2; D remains unclear. Germline V lookup: CDR1 MNHEY, CDR2 SVGAGI. The CDR3 is 15 amino acids. Trimming removed 8 bases at V and 2 bases at J, with 15 bases between. CDR3 in DNA: TGTGCCAGCCTATCCTATCCAGGCAACACCGGGGAGCTGTTTTTT. The encoded protein is CASLSYPGNTGELFF.

The rearrangement uses TRBV18 and TRBJ2-7, with D unresolved. The CDR3 runs 11 residues. V was cut by 2 bases and J by 7 bases, with 6 bases left in between. Germline-derived CDR1 and CDR2 are KGHSH and LQKENI. The CDR3 DNA follows: TGTGCCAGCTCACCAAAACAGGAGCAGTACTTC. Its protein is CASSPKQEQYF.

This clone was seen a few times. The rearrangement joins TRBV24-1 to TRBJ2-2, with D possibly TRBD1 on 5 matching bases. The CDR3 covers 14 residues. Per the germline V gene, CDR1 is KGHDR and CDR2 is SFDVKD. V was cut by 9 bases and J by 0 bases, with 10 bases left in between. CDR3 DNA sequence: TGTGCCACCCAGGGCTCCTCGAACACCGGGGAGCTGTTTTTT. Protein: CATQGSSNTGELFF.

This rearrangement joins TRBV7-6 to TRBJ2-3, with 10 bases fitting TRBD2. V lost 2 bases to trimming and J lost 3 bases; unmatched junction nucleotides: 5. Germline assignment: CDR1 SGHVS and CDR2 FNYEAQ. The CDR3 runs to 16 residues. CDR3: CASSLLTSGKTDTQYF. The CDR3, as DNA: TGTGCCAGCAGCTTACTCACTAGCGGGAAGACAGATACGCAGTATTTT.

The V gene is TRBV27, the J gene TRBJ2-1; 8 nucleotides agree with TRBD1. Germline CDR1 MNHEY, CDR2 SMNVEV (reference sequence). With V trimmed by 2 bases and J by 1 base, 13 bases remained unmatched. This CDR3 is built from 19 residues. CDR3 bases: TGTGCCAGCAGTTTAGCCCCTCATCAGGGGGCTGGTTCCTACAATGAGCAGTTCTTC. Translating it yields CASSLAPHQGAGSYNEQFF.

This CDR3 reads CASSQNSNTGELFF. The CDR3 coding sequence is TGTGCCAGCTCACAAAACTCGAACACCGGGGAGCTGTTTTTT. The rearrangement joins TRBV18 to TRBJ2-2, with D uncertain. CDR3 length: 14 residues. The V end lost 4 bases, the J end lost 0 bases, and 6 bases lay between the germline ends. CDR1 and CDR2 (germline): KGHSH, LQKENI.

The genes are TRBV5-1 and TRBJ2-7, with 7 bases fitting TRBD1. The CDR3 sequence is 14 residues long. Per germline, CDR1 SGHRS and CDR2 YFSETQ. V was pared by 0 bases and J by 2 bases, with 2 bases of the junction left unmatched. The chain's CDR3 is CASSLATGAYEQYF. CDR3 bases: TGCGCCAGCAGCTTGGCCACAGGGGCCTACGAGCAGTACTTC.

The rearrangement links TRBV5-1 to TRBJ1-4, with a possible D match to TRBD1 (5 bases). Per the germline V gene, CDR1 is SGHRS and CDR2 is YFSETQ. The CDR3 runs to 14 residues. V was clipped by 7 bases and J by 7 bases, with 17 bases between them. CDR3 amino acids: CASSDGGGSEKLFF. The CDR3 DNA reads as TGCGCCAGCTCAGATGGGGGGGGATCTGAAAAACTGTTTTTT. The complete variable domain, with remaining parts taken from reference TRBV5-1 and TRBJ1-4, reads KAGVTQTPRYLIKTRGQQVTLSCSPISGHRSVSWYQQTPGQGLQFLFEYFSETQRNKGNFPGRFSGRQFSNSRSEMNVSTLELGDSALYLCASSDGGGSEKLFFGSGTQLSVL.

The J gene is TRBJ2-1, the V gene TRBV27; 7 bases match TRBD2. Germline CDR1 and CDR2: MNHEY and SMNVEV (reference sequence). The CDR3 contains 16 residues. The junction had 7 bases not matched to a gene; V was cut back by 2 bases and J by 3 bases. CDR3 sequence: CASSLDAGAIYNEQFF. As DNA, the CDR3 is TGTGCCAGCAGTTTAGATGCGGGAGCGATCTACAATGAGCAGTTCTTC.

V usage is TRBV6-5 and J usage is TRBJ2-5; D not certain. Trimming removed 0 bases from V and 1 base from J, with 6 bases in between. Germline CDR1 and CDR2: MNHEY and SVGAGI. CDR3 length equals 14 residues. In DNA form, the CDR3 reads TGTGCCAGCAGTTACTCCGAGGTCCAAGAGACCCAGTACTTC. Translating it yields CASSYSEVQETQYF.

This sequence joins TRBV3-1 (or the pseudogene TRBV3-2) and TRBJ2-3; 15 bases line up with TRBD2. The CDR3 covers 21 residues. Germline CDR1 is LGHDT and CDR2 is YNNKEL (reference sequence). J was trimmed by 2 bases and V by 3 bases; bases with no gene match: 15. This CDR3 is CASSHCRGLAGGVGVTDTQYF. The CDR3, as DNA: TGTGCCAGCAGCCATTGTAGAGGACTAGCGGGAGGGGTGGGGGTCACAGATACGCAGTATTTT.

The chain has TRBV16 and TRBJ2-3; D is possibly TRBD1 (5 bases). The CDR3 sequence is 17 residues long. V lost 3 bases, J lost 1 base, and 17 bases lay in between. CDR1 and CDR2 (germline): KGHSY, FQNENV. The CDR3 spells CASSHQEVRGGTDTQYF. The CDR3 coding sequence is TGTGCCAGCAGCCATCAAGAAGTTAGGGGTGGCACAGATACGCAGTATTTT. Full variable domain (rest looked up from reference TRBV16 and TRBJ2-3): GEEVAQTPKHLVRGEGQKAKLYCAPIKGHSYVFWYQQVLKNEFKFLISFQNENVFDETGMPKERFSAKCLPNSPCSLEIQATKLEDSAVYFCASSHQEVRGGTDTQYFGPGTRLTVL.

A single count supports this clone. This chain connects TRBV3-1 (or the pseudogene TRBV3-2) to TRBJ1-2; 7 bases map to TRBD1. The CDR3 spans 13 residues. The V and J ends lost 4 bases and 6 bases, in that order; junction bases with no gene match: 5. The germline V gene encodes CDR1 LGHDT and CDR2 YNNKEL (reference sequence). DNA of the CDR3: TGTGCCAGCAGCCTAAACAGGGGCGATGGCTACACCTTC. It encodes CASSLNRGDGYTF.

This clone came up once. The chain has TRBV28 and TRBJ2-7; 11 bases are a match to TRBD2. Germline CDR1 MDHEN, CDR2 SYDVKM. This CDR3 has 21 residues. Trimming took 4 bases from V and 0 from J; bases not matched to a gene: 20. The CDR3 DNA follows: TGTGCCAGCAGTTCGTATCTAGCGGGAGGTCTCGAGGCTTATCCCTCCTACGAGCAGTACTTC. Translation: CASSSYLAGGLEAYPSYEQYF.

The rearrangement joins TRBV19 to TRBJ1-1, with a weak D call TRBD1 (6 bases). V gave up 5 bases and J gave up 3 bases, with 10 bases separating them. The CDR3 consists of 13 residues. Per germline, CDR1 LNHDA and CDR2 SQIVND (reference sequence). CDR3 bases: TGTGCCAGTAGTCCCCCAGGGGACACTGAAGCTTTCTTT. Translated: CASSPPGDTEAFF.

This chain connects TRBV29-1 to TRBJ1-4, with D possibly TRBD1 on 5 matching bases. Germline CDR1 reads SQVTM; CDR2 reads ANQGSEA. The CDR3 covers 11 residues. V lost 5 bases and J 11 bases, leaving 12 bases between the germline ends. CDR3 DNA: TGCAGCGTTTACACCCCAGGGAAACTGTTTTTT. The encoded protein is CSVYTPGKLFF.